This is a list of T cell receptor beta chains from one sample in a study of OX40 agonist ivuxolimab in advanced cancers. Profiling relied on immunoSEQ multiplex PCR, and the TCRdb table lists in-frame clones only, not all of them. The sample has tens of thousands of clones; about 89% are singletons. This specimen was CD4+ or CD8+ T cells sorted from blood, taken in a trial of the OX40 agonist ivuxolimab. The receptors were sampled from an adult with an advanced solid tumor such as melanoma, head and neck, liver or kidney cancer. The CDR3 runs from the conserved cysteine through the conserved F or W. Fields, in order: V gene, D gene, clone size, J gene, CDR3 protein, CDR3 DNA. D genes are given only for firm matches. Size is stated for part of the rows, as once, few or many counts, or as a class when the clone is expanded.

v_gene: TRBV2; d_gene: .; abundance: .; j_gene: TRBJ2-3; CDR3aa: CASSVGLDTQYF; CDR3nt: TGTGCCAGCAGTGTGGGATTGGATACGCAGTATTTT
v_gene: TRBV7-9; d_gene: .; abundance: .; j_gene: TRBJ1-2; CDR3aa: CASSFLGAANYGYTF; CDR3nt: TGTGCCAGCAGCTTTCTCGGGGCAGCAAACTATGGCTACACCTTC
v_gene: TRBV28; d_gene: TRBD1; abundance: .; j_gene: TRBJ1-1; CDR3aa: CASSPNRGAFF; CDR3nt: TGTGCCAGCAGTCCGAACAGGGGGGCTTTCTTT
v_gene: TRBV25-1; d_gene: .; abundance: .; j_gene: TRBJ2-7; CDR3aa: CASSDHYEQYF; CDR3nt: TGTGCCAGCAGTGACCACTACGAGCAGTACTTC
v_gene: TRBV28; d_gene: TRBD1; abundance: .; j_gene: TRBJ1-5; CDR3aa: CASSRGTGGLVGNQPQHF; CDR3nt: TGTGCCAGCAGTCGCGGGACAGGGGGCTTGGTAGGCAATCAGCCCCAGCATTTT
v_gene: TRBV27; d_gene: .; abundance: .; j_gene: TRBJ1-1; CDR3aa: CASSFSGPTEAFF; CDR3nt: TGTGCCAGCAGTTTTTCAGGGCCCACTGAAGCTTTCTTT
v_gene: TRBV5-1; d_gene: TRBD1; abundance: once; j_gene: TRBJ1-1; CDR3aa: CASSLEGAMNTEAFF; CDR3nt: TGCGCCAGCAGCTTGGAGGGGGCTATGAACACTGAAGCTTTCTTT
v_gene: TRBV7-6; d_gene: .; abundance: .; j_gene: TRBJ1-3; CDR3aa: CASSFLVSRAGNTIYF; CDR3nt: TGTGCCAGCAGCTTCTTGGTCTCCCGGGCTGGAAACACCATATATTTT
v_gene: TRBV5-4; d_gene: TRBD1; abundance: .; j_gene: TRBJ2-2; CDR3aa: CATTGQKMPGELFF; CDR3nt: TGTGCCACCACGGGACAGAAAATGCCCGGGGAGCTGTTTTTT
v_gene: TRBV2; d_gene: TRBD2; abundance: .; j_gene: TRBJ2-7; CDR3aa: CASTGLAPLGHEQYF; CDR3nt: TGTGCCAGCACAGGACTAGCGCCCCTGGGCCACGAGCAGTACTTC
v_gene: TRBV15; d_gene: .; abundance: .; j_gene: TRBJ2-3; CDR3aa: CATSRLGSTDTQYF; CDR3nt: TGTGCCACCAGCAGACTTGGAAGCACAGATACGCAGTATTTT
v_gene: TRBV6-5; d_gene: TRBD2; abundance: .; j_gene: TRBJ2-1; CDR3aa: CASSYSAGGHNEQFF; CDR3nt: TGTGCCAGCAGTTACTCGGCGGGAGGGCACAATGAGCAGTTCTTC
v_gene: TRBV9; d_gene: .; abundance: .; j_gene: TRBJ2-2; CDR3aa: CASSQGGFRTGELFF; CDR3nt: TGTGCCAGCAGCCAAGGGGGGTTCCGCACCGGGGAGCTGTTTTTT
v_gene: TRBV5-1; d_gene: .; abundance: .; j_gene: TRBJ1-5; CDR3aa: CASALDIYQPQHF; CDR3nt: TGCGCCAGCGCCTTGGACATATATCAGCCCCAGCATTTT
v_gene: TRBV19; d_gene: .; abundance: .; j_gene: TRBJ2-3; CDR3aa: CASSIGQITGTQYF; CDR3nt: TGTGCCAGTAGTATAGGCCAGATCACAGGTACGCAGTATTTT
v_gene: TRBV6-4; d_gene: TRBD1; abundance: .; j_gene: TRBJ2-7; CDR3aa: CAGQGRYEQYF; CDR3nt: TGTGCCGGACAGGGGAGATACGAGCAGTACTTC
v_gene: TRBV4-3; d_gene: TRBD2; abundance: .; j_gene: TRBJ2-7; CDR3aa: CASSQERAGVREQYF; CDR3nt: TGCGCCAGCAGCCAAGAACGAGCGGGGGTGCGCGAGCAGTACTTC
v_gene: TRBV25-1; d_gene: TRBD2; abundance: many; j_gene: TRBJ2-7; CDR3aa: CATPGTSTYEQYF; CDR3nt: TGTGCCACTCCCGGGACTAGTACGTACGAGCAGTACTTC
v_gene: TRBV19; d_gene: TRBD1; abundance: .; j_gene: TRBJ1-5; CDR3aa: CASVRGQANSNQPQHF; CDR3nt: TGTGCCAGTGTTAGGGGACAGGCGAATAGCAATCAGCCCCAGCATTTT
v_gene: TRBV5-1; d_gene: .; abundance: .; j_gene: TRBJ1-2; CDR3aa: CASSLDQGGYGYTF; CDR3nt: TGCGCCAGCAGCTTGGATCAGGGTGGCTATGGCTACACCTTC
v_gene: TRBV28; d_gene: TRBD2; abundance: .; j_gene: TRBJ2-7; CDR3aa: CASRPSLTSGRAGSYEQYF; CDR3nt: TGTGCCAGCAGACCGTCCCTGACTAGCGGGAGGGCCGGGTCCTACGAGCAGTACTTC
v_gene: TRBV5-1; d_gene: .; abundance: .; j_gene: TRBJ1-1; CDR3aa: CASSSLGGAGNTEAFF; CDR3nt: TGCGCCAGCAGCTCCTTGGGGGGGGCCGGGAACACTGAAGCTTTCTTT
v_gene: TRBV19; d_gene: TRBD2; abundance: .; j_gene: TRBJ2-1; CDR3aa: CASSIAGGSNEQFF; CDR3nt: TGTGCCAGTAGTATTGCGGGAGGTTCGAATGAGCAGTTCTTC
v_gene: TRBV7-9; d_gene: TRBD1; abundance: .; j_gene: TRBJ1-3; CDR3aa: CASSSSSLRGGNFGNTIYF; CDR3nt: TGTGCCAGCAGCTCCTCTTCCCTCAGGGGGGGGAATTTTGGAAACACCATATATTTT
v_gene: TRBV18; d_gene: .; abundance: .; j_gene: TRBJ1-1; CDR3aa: CASSPRGPNTEAFF; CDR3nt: TGTGCCAGCTCACCAAGGGGCCCGAACACTGAAGCTTTCTTT
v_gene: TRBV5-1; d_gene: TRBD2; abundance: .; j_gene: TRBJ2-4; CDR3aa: CASSRTSGENIQYF; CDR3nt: TGCGCCAGCAGCCGGACTAGCGGGGAGAACATTCAGTACTTC
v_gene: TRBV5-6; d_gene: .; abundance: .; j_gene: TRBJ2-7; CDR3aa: CASSNIKLSGTYEQYF; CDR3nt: TGTGCCAGCAGCAATATAAAGCTTAGCGGAACCTACGAGCAGTACTTC
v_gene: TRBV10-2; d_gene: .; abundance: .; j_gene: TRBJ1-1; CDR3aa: CASSEHSPNTEAFF; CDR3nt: TGCGCCAGCAGTGAACACAGCCCGAACACTGAAGCTTTCTTT
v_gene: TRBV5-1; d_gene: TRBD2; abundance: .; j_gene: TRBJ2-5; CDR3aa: CASGTGTSGGETQYF; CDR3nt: TGCGCCAGCGGCACCGGGACTAGCGGGGGAGAGACCCAGTACTTC
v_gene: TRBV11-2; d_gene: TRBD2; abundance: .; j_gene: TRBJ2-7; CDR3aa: CASSLKGTSGGSEQYF; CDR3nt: TGTGCCAGCAGCCTAAAGGGGACTAGCGGGGGGTCCGAGCAGTACTTC
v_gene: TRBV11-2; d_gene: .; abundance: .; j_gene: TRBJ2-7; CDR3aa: CASSQTPEQYF; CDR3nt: TGTGCCAGCAGCCAGACCCCCGAGCAGTACTTC
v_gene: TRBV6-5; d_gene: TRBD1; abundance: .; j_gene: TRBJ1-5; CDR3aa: CASSLDRGHQPQHF; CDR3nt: TGTGCCAGCAGTCTCGACAGGGGGCATCAGCCCCAGCATTTT
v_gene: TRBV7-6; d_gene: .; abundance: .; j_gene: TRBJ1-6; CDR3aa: CASSLEGWDNSPLHF; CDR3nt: TGTGCCAGCAGCTTAGAGGGTTGGGATAATTCACCCCTCCACTTT
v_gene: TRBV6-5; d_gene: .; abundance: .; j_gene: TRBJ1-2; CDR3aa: CASSYSLDIFDRYTF; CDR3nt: TGTGCCAGCAGTTACTCCCTCGACATATTCGATCGCTACACCTTC
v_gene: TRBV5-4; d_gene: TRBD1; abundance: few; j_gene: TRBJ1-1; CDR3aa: CASSFQGARTEAFF; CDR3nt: TGTGCCAGCAGCTTTCAGGGGGCGAGGACTGAAGCTTTCTTT
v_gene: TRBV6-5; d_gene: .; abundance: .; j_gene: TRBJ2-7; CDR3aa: CASRGLEQYF; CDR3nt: TGTGCCAGCAGGGGGCTAGAGCAGTACTTC
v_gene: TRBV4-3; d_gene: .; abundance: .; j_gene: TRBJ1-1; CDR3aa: CASSQELRQGNTEAFF; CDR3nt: TGCGCCAGCAGCCAAGAATTACGGCAGGGGAACACTGAAGCTTTCTTT
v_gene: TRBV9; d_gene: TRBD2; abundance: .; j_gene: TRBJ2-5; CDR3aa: CASSVATRAGGQETQYF; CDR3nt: TGTGCCAGCAGCGTAGCTACTCGAGCGGGGGGGCAAGAGACCCAGTACTTC
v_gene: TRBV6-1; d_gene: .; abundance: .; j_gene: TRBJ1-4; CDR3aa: CASSEAFWQERKLFF; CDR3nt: TGTGCCAGCAGTGAAGCTTTTTGGCAGGAGAGGAAACTGTTTTTT
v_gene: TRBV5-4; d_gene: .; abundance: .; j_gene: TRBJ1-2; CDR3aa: CASSLGTQGGYGYTF; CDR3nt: TGTGCCAGCAGCTTGGGGACTCAGGGAGGGTATGGCTACACCTTC
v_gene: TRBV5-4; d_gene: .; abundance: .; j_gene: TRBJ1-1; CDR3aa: CASSGGVNTEAFF; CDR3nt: TGTGCCAGCAGCGGGGGGGTGAACACTGAAGCTTTCTTT
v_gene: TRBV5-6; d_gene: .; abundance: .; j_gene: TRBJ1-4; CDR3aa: CASSLEVGNEKLFF; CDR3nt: TGTGCCAGCAGCCTCGAGGTTGGCAATGAAAAACTGTTTTTT
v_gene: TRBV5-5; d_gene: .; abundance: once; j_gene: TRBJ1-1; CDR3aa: CASSLAVQVGTEAFF; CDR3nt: TGTGCCAGCAGCTTGGCCGTCCAGGTTGGCACTGAAGCTTTCTTT
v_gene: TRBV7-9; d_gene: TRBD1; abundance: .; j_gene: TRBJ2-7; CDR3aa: CASSSPDRGLYEQYF; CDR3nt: TGTGCCAGCAGCTCGCCGGACAGGGGGCTTTACGAGCAGTACTTC
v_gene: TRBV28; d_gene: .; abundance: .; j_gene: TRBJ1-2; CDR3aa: CASSQPRTAGGYTF; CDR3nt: TGTGCCAGCAGTCAACCACGGACAGCGGGGGGCTACACCTTC
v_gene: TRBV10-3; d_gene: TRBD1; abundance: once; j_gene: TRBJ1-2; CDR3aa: CAITPTGGDGNGYTF; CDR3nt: TGTGCCATCACCCCCACAGGGGGCGATGGGAATGGCTACACCTTC
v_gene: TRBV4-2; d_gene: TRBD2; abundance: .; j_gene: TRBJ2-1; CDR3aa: CASSQEGGSIDEQFF; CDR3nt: TGTGCCAGCAGCCAAGAGGGGGGGAGCATAGATGAGCAGTTCTTC
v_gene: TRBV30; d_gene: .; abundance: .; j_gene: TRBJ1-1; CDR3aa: CAWALRVRGNTEAFF; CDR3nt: TGTGCCTGGGCGCTTCGTGTGAGGGGGAACACTGAAGCTTTCTTT
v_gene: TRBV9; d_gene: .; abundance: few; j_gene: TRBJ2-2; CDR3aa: CASSPDLAGELFF; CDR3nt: TGTGCCAGCAGCCCAGATCTGGCCGGGGAGCTGTTTTTT
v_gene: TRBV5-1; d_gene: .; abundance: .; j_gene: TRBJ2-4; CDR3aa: CASSPDVGAPKNIQYF; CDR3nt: TGCGCCAGCAGCCCGGACGTCGGGGCCCCCAAAAACATTCAGTACTTC
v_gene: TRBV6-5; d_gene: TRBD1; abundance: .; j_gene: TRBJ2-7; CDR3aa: CASTRTGWTGEQYF; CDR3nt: TGTGCCAGCACCCGGACAGGGTGGACAGGCGAGCAGTACTTC